Listed below are T cell receptor beta chains from one sample, sequenced in a study of patients and donors after allogeneic stem cell transplantation. TCRdb passed the RT-PCR reads through MiXCR, listing each CDR3 protein once. The repertoire holds about 150,000 distinct CDR3 sequences, with over 35% as singletons. Sequences were obtained from blood, either unsorted or a sorted T cell fraction (not recorded which). All receptors derive from a human donor who was either an allogeneic HSCT recipient or a stem cell or donor lymphocyte infusion donor (not recorded which). It is not recorded whose cells these are; they may come from a transplant donor. Each CDR3 is given with its conserved first and last residue. Fields, in order: D gene, V gene, J gene, clone size, CDR3 DNA, CDR3 protein. A D gene is named only where the DNA matches it firmly. For some rows the clone size is stated as once, few or many, or as a class when expanded; others skip it.

D: NA; V: TRBV30; J: TRBJ2-4; size: once; DNA: TGTGCCTGCCAGGACGGAAACATTCAGTACTTC; CDR3: CACQDGNIQYF
D: NA; V: TRBV20-1; J: TRBJ1-5; size: few; DNA: TGCAGTGCTAGAGATAGTCAGCCCCAGCATTTT; CDR3: CSARDSQPQHF
D: TRBD1; V: TRBV6-6; J: TRBJ2-3; size: NA; DNA: TGTGCCAGCAGTACGGGGACAGGGTTAAGGACAGATACGCAGTATTTT; CDR3: CASSTGTGLRTDTQYF
D: NA; V: TRBV9; J: TRBJ1-4; size: few; DNA: TGTGCCAGCAGCCCCTCTAATGAAAAACTGTTTTTT; CDR3: CASSPSNEKLFF
D: NA; V: TRBV7-9; J: TRBJ1-3; size: few; DNA: TGTGCCAGCAGCCCGACGGCGTATGGAAACACCATATATTTT; CDR3: CASSPTAYGNTIYF
D: NA; V: TRBV5-1; J: TRBJ1-6; size: few; DNA: TGCGCCAGCAGCTTCGAGGGGCGTCGAGAATCACCCCTCCACTTT; CDR3: CASSFEGRRESPLHF
D: NA; V: TRBV13; J: TRBJ1-6; size: few; DNA: TGTGCCAGCAATCAGGGAAATAATTCACCCCTCCACTTT; CDR3: CASNQGNNSPLHF
D: NA; V: TRBV5-5; J: TRBJ2-2; size: NA; DNA: TGTGCCAGCATGGCAGGGGTTGGCACCGGGGAGCTGTTTTTT; CDR3: CASMAGVGTGELFF
D: TRBD1; V: TRBV7-2; J: TRBJ2-3; size: NA; DNA: TGTGCCACCTCTCCGGGACAGGGGCCAGATACGCAGTATTTT; CDR3: CATSPGQGPDTQYF
D: NA; V: TRBV12-3/TRBV12-4; J: TRBJ1-4; size: NA; DNA: TGTGCCAGCAGTTCTTGGGGCGGGGGGGCTAATGAAAAACTGTTTTTT; CDR3: CASSSWGGGANEKLFF
D: NA; V: TRBV7-9; J: TRBJ1-2; size: NA; DNA: TGTGCCAGCAGCTTCCCAACAGATTCTTATGGCTACACCTTC; CDR3: CASSFPTDSYGYTF
D: TRBD1; V: TRBV29-1; J: TRBJ1-1; size: NA; DNA: TGCAGCGTTGACCCGACAGGGAGTGGAACTGAAGCTTTCTTT; CDR3: CSVDPTGSGTEAFF
D: NA; V: TRBV29-1; J: TRBJ1-2; size: NA; DNA: TGCAGCGGTATTCGGCCAGGGGAAATCTATGGCTACACCTTC; CDR3: CSGIRPGEIYGYTF
D: NA; V: TRBV6-5; J: TRBJ1-1; size: few; DNA: TGTGCCAGCAGTTACGACGGGGGGCAAACTGAAGCTTTCTTT; CDR3: CASSYDGGQTEAFF
D: NA; V: TRBV12-3/TRBV12-4; J: TRBJ1-2; size: few; DNA: TGTGCCAGCAGAGCTTCGGGAGCTAACTATGGCTACACCTTC; CDR3: CASRASGANYGYTF
D: NA; V: TRBV27; J: TRBJ2-7; size: NA; DNA: TGTGCCAGCAGTTTAGTAAGGAGCGGGCCCTCCTACGAGCAGTACTTC; CDR3: CASSLVRSGPSYEQYF
D: NA; V: TRBV2; J: TRBJ1-1; size: NA; DNA: NA; CDR3: CASILGGQGATEAFF
D: NA; V: TRBV6-1; J: TRBJ1-3; size: NA; DNA: TGTGCCAGCAGTGAATTGCGAGGGACCGGAAACACCATATATTTT; CDR3: CASSELRGTGNTIYF
D: TRBD1; V: TRBV15; J: TRBJ1-6; size: few; DNA: TGTGCCACCAGCAGATACAGGGGTAATTCACCCCTCCACTTT; CDR3: CATSRYRGNSPLHF
D: TRBD2; V: TRBV6-1; J: TRBJ2-1; size: NA; DNA: TGTGCCAGCAGGGCTAGCGGGGGGCTCTACAATGAGCAGTTCTTC; CDR3: CASRASGGLYNEQFF
D: NA; V: TRBV9; J: TRBJ2-1; size: few; DNA: TGTGCCAGCAGCCCTTCAGGCGGCAGAACCTACAATGAGCAGTTCTTC; CDR3: CASSPSGGRTYNEQFF
D: TRBD1; V: TRBV28; J: TRBJ1-6; size: NA; DNA: TGTGCCAGCAGTTTATCACAGGGGCGGATACCCCTCCACTTT; CDR3: CASSLSQGRIPLHF
D: TRBD1; V: TRBV28; J: TRBJ2-3; size: few; DNA: TGTGCCAGCAGTTTTAACCGGGACAGCCTCACAGATACGCAGTATTTT; CDR3: CASSFNRDSLTDTQYF
D: TRBD1; V: TRBV5-1; J: TRBJ1-1; size: NA; DNA: TGCGCCAGCAGCATTCCGGGACAGATGAACACTGAAGCTTTCTTT; CDR3: CASSIPGQMNTEAFF
D: TRBD2; V: TRBV20-1; J: TRBJ2-3; size: NA; DNA: TGCAGTGCTAGAAATAGCGGGGGGGCCGGTAGCACAGATACGCAGTATTTT; CDR3: CSARNSGGAGSTDTQYF
D: NA; V: TRBV7-8; J: TRBJ1-6; size: NA; DNA: TGTGCCAGCAGCTCCTCGGGACTTTATAATTCACCCCTCCACTTT; CDR3: CASSSSGLYNSPLHF
D: NA; V: TRBV25-1; J: TRBJ1-4; size: few; DNA: TGTGCCAGCAGTGCGATGGATGAAAAACTGTTTTTT; CDR3: CASSAMDEKLFF
D: NA; V: TRBV10-3; J: TRBJ1-2; size: NA; DNA: TGTGCCATCAGACCGCCGGGAGGGGATAATGGCTACACCTTC; CDR3: CAIRPPGGDNGYTF
D: TRBD1; V: TRBV27; J: TRBJ2-2; size: few; DNA: TGTGCCAGTTGCACGGGACAGGGTTCAACCGGGGAGCTGTTTTTT; CDR3: CASCTGQGSTGELFF
D: TRBD1; V: TRBV5-5; J: TRBJ1-2; size: few; DNA: TGTGCCAGCAGCCGGGACAGCGGTAACTATGGCTACACCTTC; CDR3: CASSRDSGNYGYTF
D: NA; V: TRBV10-3; J: TRBJ1-2; size: few; DNA: TGTGCCATCAGTGGGGCAGCCGCTAACTATGGCTACACCTTC; CDR3: CAISGAAANYGYTF
D: TRBD1; V: TRBV7-2; J: TRBJ1-3; size: NA; DNA: TGTGCCAGCAGGTCCCGGACAGGCCAGTCTGGAAACACCATATATTTT; CDR3: CASRSRTGQSGNTIYF
D: NA; V: TRBV6-1; J: TRBJ1-4; size: NA; DNA: TGTGCCAGCAGTGTGGGGCCAACTAATGAAAAACTGTTTTTT; CDR3: CASSVGPTNEKLFF
D: NA; V: TRBV19; J: TRBJ1-2; size: NA; DNA: TGTGCCAGTTCTCGGACTGAATATGGCTACACCTTC; CDR3: CASSRTEYGYTF
D: TRBD1; V: TRBV6-5; J: TRBJ1-6; size: many; DNA: TGTGCCAGCACCCTATCCAGGGGGTCACCCCTCCACTTT; CDR3: CASTLSRGSPLHF
D: NA; V: TRBV4-3; J: TRBJ1-1; size: few; DNA: TGCGCCAGCAGCCAAGGCAGGCAAGCTTTCTTT; CDR3: CASSQGRQAFF
D: TRBD1; V: TRBV7-9; J: TRBJ1-2; size: NA; DNA: TGTGCCAGCAGCCTGGGGGGACAGTCAGCTAACTATGGCTACACCTTC; CDR3: CASSLGGQSANYGYTF
D: NA; V: TRBV3-1; J: TRBJ1-1; size: NA; DNA: TGTGCCAGCAGCCCGTATTCGACAGCGAACACTGAAGCTTTCTTT; CDR3: CASSPYSTANTEAFF
D: TRBD2; V: TRBV7-7; J: TRBJ2-5; size: NA; DNA: TGTGCTAGCAGCTTGGTGGTACGGGGGGGTCAAGAGACCCAGTACTTC; CDR3: CASSLVVRGGQETQYF
D: TRBD1; V: TRBV13; J: TRBJ2-5; size: NA; DNA: TGTGCCAGCAGCCACAGGGGGCAGTTACAAGAGACCCAGTACTTC; CDR3: CASSHRGQLQETQYF
D: NA; V: TRBV28; J: TRBJ1-1; size: few; DNA: TGTGCCAGCAGTCCGGCCGGGAGGGGACGACGAAGTGAAGCTTTCTTT; CDR3: CASSPAGRGRRSEAFF
D: TRBD1; V: TRBV12-3/TRBV12-4; J: TRBJ1-2; size: few; DNA: TGTGCCAGCAGTCTACCGGGACAGGCTTTATCCTATGGCTACACCTTC; CDR3: CASSLPGQALSYGYTF
D: NA; V: TRBV6-5; J: TRBJ1-4; size: NA; DNA: TGTGCCAGCAGTTACCATGTGCGAGGAGAAAAACTGTTTTTT; CDR3: CASSYHVRGEKLFF
D: TRBD1; V: TRBV6-1; J: TRBJ1-3; size: NA; DNA: TGTGCCAGCAACCCGGCGACAGGGAGGGACAACACCATATATTTT; CDR3: CASNPATGRDNTIYF
D: NA; V: TRBV12-3/TRBV12-4; J: TRBJ1-2; size: NA; DNA: TGTGCCAGCAGTTTATTGCGGATGGATGGCTACACCTTC; CDR3: CASSLLRMDGYTF
D: NA; V: TRBV12-3/TRBV12-4; J: TRBJ1-3; size: few; DNA: TGTGCCAGCAGTTTAATAGACAGAGCTATTGGGTGTTTT; CDR3: CASSLIDRAIGCF
D: NA; V: TRBV6-6; J: TRBJ1-4; size: few; DNA: TGTGCCAGCAGCTATCATAGGGGAAGGAATGAAAAACTGTTTTTT; CDR3: CASSYHRGRNEKLFF
D: NA; V: TRBV5-1; J: TRBJ2-3; size: NA; DNA: TGCGCCAGCAGCCTCGCTATCACAGATACGCAGTATTTT; CDR3: CASSLAITDTQYF
D: TRBD2; V: TRBV12-3/TRBV12-4; J: TRBJ2-1; size: NA; DNA: TGTGCCACATCTCTGGGGACGGGGGGGAGCTACAATGAGCAGTTCTTC; CDR3: CATSLGTGGSYNEQFF
D: NA; V: TRBV12-3/TRBV12-4; J: TRBJ1-4; size: few; DNA: TGTGCCAGCAGTTTAGCCCCCTTTGGAGTCTCCGGGAATGAAAAACTGTTTTTT; CDR3: CASSLAPFGVSGNEKLFF
D: NA; V: TRBV27; J: TRBJ1-2; size: NA; DNA: TGTGCCAGTGGGTTGGGAGGGAACTATGGCTACACCTTC; CDR3: CASGLGGNYGYTF
D: NA; V: TRBV28; J: TRBJ1-4; size: once; DNA: TGTGCCAGCACCCATGGGTATTATAATGAAAAACTGTTTTTT; CDR3: CASTHGYYNEKLFF
D: NA; V: TRBV27; J: TRBJ1-2; size: NA; DNA: TGTGCCAGCCATAAGGCTAGGGGGGGCGGCTACACCTTC; CDR3: CASHKARGGGYTF
D: TRBD1; V: TRBV29-1; J: TRBJ1-2; size: few; DNA: TGCAGCGTTGAGGGCCGCGGGGACAGGGCCTATGGCTACACCTTC; CDR3: CSVEGRGDRAYGYTF
D: TRBD1; V: TRBV30; J: TRBJ1-5; size: few; DNA: TGTGCCTGGAGCACAGGGGATGGTCAGCCCCAGCATTTT; CDR3: CAWSTGDGQPQHF
D: NA; V: TRBV12-3/TRBV12-4; J: TRBJ1-2; size: few; DNA: TGTGCCAGCAGTCCAGGAATGGAGGGCTATGGCTACACCTTC; CDR3: CASSPGMEGYGYTF